Below, one T cell receptor beta chain is given with its context. Germline V lookup: CDR1 SQVTM, CDR2 ANQGSEA. V lost 7 bases, J lost 2 bases, and 13 bases stayed unmatched. The CDR3 has 15 residues. This specimen comes from a study of blood T cell repertoires in COVID-19. The protocol was immunoSEQ multiplex PCR, while the TCRdb copy is restricted to in-frame clones and leaves out a portion. The sample shows 45,000 or so clones, approximately 87% of them seen only once. The receptor was isolated from a man in his forties with COVID-19, enrolled during active disease. The source material was peripheral blood. The V gene is TRBV29-1, the J gene TRBJ2-5; 7 bases line up with TRBD1. Here the CDR3 DNA reads TGCAGCGCCGGCCCCTCGACGACAGGGCAAGAGACCCAGTACTTC. It encodes CSAGPSTTGQETQYF.